A selection of T cell receptor beta chains follows, all from one sample in a study of blood T cells in healthy people across ages. MiXCR, run by TCRdb on the 5' RACE reads, gives a single entry per CDR3 protein. This table has hundreds of thousands of distinct CDR3 sequences, around 30% appearing once. The sample comprised blood. Source of these receptors: an elderly woman in good health. Each CDR3 is given with its conserved first and last residue. A D gene is named only where the DNA matches it firmly. The listing skips clone size in some rows; elsewhere it reads once, few, many or a size class.

size: many; J: TRBJ1-5; V: TRBV6-2/TRBV6-3; D: .; CDR3: CASSPTPGTEGYSNQPQHF; DNA: TGTGCCAGCAGCCCTACCCCCGGGACGGAGGGATATAGCAATCAGCCCCAGCATTTT
size: few; J: TRBJ1-4; V: TRBV7-9; D: TRBD1; CDR3: CASSSEGAGEKLFF; DNA: TGTGCCAGCAGCTCCGAGGGGGCGGGTGAAAAACTGTTTTTT
size: .; J: TRBJ2-3; V: TRBV20-1; D: TRBD2; CDR3: CSADGLAGGRGDTQYF; DNA: TGCAGTGCGGATGGACTAGCGGGGGGTCGAGGGGATACGCAGTATTTT
size: .; J: TRBJ1-6; V: TRBV4-3; D: .; CDR3: CAGSQQSGAIGPLHF; DNA: TGCGCCGGCAGCCAACAGTCAGGGGCGATAGGGCCCCTCCACTTT
size: many; J: TRBJ2-3; V: TRBV29-1; D: TRBD2; CDR3: CSVEYGRGGSTDTQYF; DNA: TGCAGCGTTGAATATGGACGGGGGGGTAGCACAGATACGCAGTATTTT
size: many; J: TRBJ2-1; V: TRBV2; D: TRBD2; CDR3: CASVHQRGSYNEQFF; DNA: TGTGCCAGCGTACACCAGCGGGGGTCCTACAATGAGCAGTTCTTC
size: many; J: TRBJ2-7; V: TRBV10-2; D: .; CDR3: CASSESAGIGQYF; DNA: TGCGCCAGCAGTGAGTCTGCAGGGATCGGGCAGTACTTC
size: .; J: TRBJ2-2; V: TRBV7-6; D: .; CDR3: CASSLGTTLGTGELFF; DNA: TGTGCCAGCAGCTTAGGGACTACCCTGGGCACCGGGGAGCTGTTTTTT
size: few; J: TRBJ2-1; V: TRBV28; D: .; CDR3: CASSSRWAGRSSYNEQFF; DNA: TGTGCCAGCAGTTCTAGATGGGCGGGGAGGAGCTCCTACAATGAGCAGTTCTTC
size: many; J: TRBJ2-1; V: TRBV25-1; D: TRBD1; CDR3: CASSASNRGRDNEQFF; DNA: TGTGCCAGCAGTGCCTCAAACAGGGGACGGGACAATGAGCAGTTCTTC
size: many; J: TRBJ2-6; V: TRBV27; D: .; CDR3: CASSLSGSGANVLTF; DNA: TGCGCCAGCAGCTTGTCAGGGTCTGGGGCCAACGTCCTGACTTTC
size: few; J: TRBJ1-2; V: TRBV5-6; D: .; CDR3: CASSPGEPGGYTF; DNA: TGTGCCAGCAGCCCCGGGGAGCCGGGTGGCTACACCTTC
size: few; J: TRBJ2-7; V: TRBV13; D: TRBD2; CDR3: CASSSAGAGSYEQYF; DNA: TGTGCCAGCAGCAGTGCGGGAGCTGGATCCTACGAGCAGTACTTC
size: .; J: TRBJ2-5; V: TRBV10-3; D: TRBD2; CDR3: CAISEAAAGEQYF; DNA: TGTGCCATCAGTGAGGCGGCCGCGGGGGAGCAGTACTTC
size: few; J: TRBJ2-7; V: TRBV6-1; D: .; CDR3: CASTWIGERYEQYF; DNA: TGTGCCAGCACGTGGATAGGGGAGAGGTACGAGCAGTACTTC
size: few; J: TRBJ1-1; V: TRBV5-6; D: .; CDR3: CASSKGQDTEAFF; DNA: TGTGCCAGCAGCAAGGGGCAGGACACTGAAGCTTTCTTT
size: few; J: TRBJ2-2; V: TRBV28; D: TRBD2; CDR3: CASTPLGGGTGELFF; DNA: TGTGCCAGCACCCCGTTGGGCGGGGGGACCGGGGAGCTGTTTTTT
size: many; J: TRBJ1-5; V: TRBV7-9; D: TRBD1; CDR3: CASSWEQGFQPQHF; DNA: TGTGCCAGCAGCTGGGAACAGGGGTTTCAGCCCCAGCATTTT
size: many; J: TRBJ2-1; V: TRBV7-8; D: TRBD2; CDR3: CASSFQRGTYNEQFF; DNA: TGTGCCAGCAGCTTCCAGCGGGGAACCTACAATGAGCAGTTCTTC
size: many; J: TRBJ2-3; V: TRBV7-2; D: .; CDR3: CASSPNRATDTQYF; DNA: TGTGCCAGCAGCCCGAACAGGGCCACAGATACGCAGTATTTT
size: many; J: TRBJ2-1; V: TRBV7-8; D: .; CDR3: CASSLVVLSSYNEQFF; DNA: TGTGCCAGCAGCTTAGTTGTCTTAAGCTCCTACAATGAGCAGTTCTTC
size: .; J: TRBJ1-2; V: TRBV7-2; D: TRBD1; CDR3: CASSLDFQGDNGYTF; DNA: TGTGCCAGCAGCTTAGACTTCCAGGGGGATAATGGCTACACCTTC
size: many; J: TRBJ2-7; V: TRBV6-4; D: .; CDR3: CASSHLPGREQYF; DNA: TGTGCCAGCAGCCATCTCCCGGGGAGAGAGCAGTACTTC
size: .; J: TRBJ1-5; V: TRBV21-1; D: .; CDR3: CASSNRVRGTVDKSSNQPQHF; DNA: TGTGCCAGCAGCAACCGGGTAAGAGGGACAGTGGACAAGAGTAGCAATCAGCCCCAGCATTTT
size: few; J: TRBJ2-1; V: TRBV6-2/TRBV6-3; D: TRBD1; CDR3: CASIKGGQGAYNEQFF; DNA: TGTGCCAGCATCAAGGGCGGACAGGGGGCCTACAATGAGCAGTTCTTC
size: many; J: TRBJ2-4; V: TRBV20-1; D: .; CDR3: CSARESGSKNIQYF; DNA: TGCAGTGCTAGAGAATCAGGGTCCAAAAACATTCAGTACTTC
size: many; J: TRBJ2-7; V: TRBV20-1; D: .; CDR3: CSAQGSAYEQYF; DNA: TGCAGTGCTCAGGGTTCCGCCTACGAGCAGTACTTC
size: .; J: TRBJ1-1; V: TRBV24-1; D: .; CDR3: CATSEGRNTEAFF; DNA: TGTGCCACCAGTGAGGGCAGGAACACTGAAGCTTTCTTT
size: .; J: TRBJ2-7; V: TRBV15; D: .; CDR3: CATSRGGYEQYF; DNA: TGTGCCACCAGCAGAGGTGGCTACGAGCAGTACTTC
size: once; J: TRBJ2-7; V: TRBV20-1; D: TRBD2; CDR3: CSATTGLADEQYF; DNA: TGCAGTGCTACAACGGGACTAGCGGACGAGCAGTACTTC
size: many; J: TRBJ1-2; V: TRBV27; D: .; CDR3: CASSPRAPVRLSVNSNYGYTF; DNA: TGTGCCAGCAGTCCGCGGGCACCGGTTCGACTTTCAGTTAACTCTAACTATGGCTACACCTTC
size: many; J: TRBJ2-7; V: TRBV29-1; D: .; CDR3: CSVEKGSYEQYF; DNA: TGCAGCGTTGAAAAGGGTTCCTACGAGCAGTACTTC
size: few; J: TRBJ2-5; V: TRBV18; D: TRBD2; CDR3: CASSKLAGGHQETQYF; DNA: TGTGCCAGCTCAAAACTAGCGGGGGGTCACCAAGAGACCCAGTACTTC
size: many; J: TRBJ2-3; V: TRBV5-5; D: .; CDR3: CASSLAQGEYDTQYF; DNA: TGTGCCAGCAGCTTGGCTCAGGGAGAATACGATACGCAGTATTTT
size: .; J: TRBJ2-7; V: TRBV20-1; D: .; CDR3: CSARGQGDYEQYF; DNA: TGCAGTGCTAGAGGGCAGGGCGACTACGAGCAGTACTTC
size: .; J: TRBJ2-1; V: TRBV9; D: .; CDR3: CASSVGGASAFGEQFF; DNA: TGTGCCAGCAGCGTAGGAGGGGCTAGCGCTTTTGGTGAGCAGTTCTTC
size: .; J: TRBJ2-2; V: TRBV7-2; D: .; CDR3: CASSFLWGTGEPFF; DNA: TGTGCCAGCAGCTTCCTTTGGGGGACCGGGGAGCCGTTTTTT
size: many; J: TRBJ2-1; V: TRBV15; D: TRBD1; CDR3: CATSSLGGQYNEQFF; DNA: TGTGCCACCAGCTCCCTTGGGGGACAGTACAATGAGCAGTTCTTC
size: many; J: TRBJ2-5; V: TRBV12-3/TRBV12-4; D: .; CDR3: CASSFRAEQETQYF; DNA: TGTGCCAGCAGTTTCCGGGCCGAGCAAGAGACCCAGTACTTC
size: many; J: TRBJ2-3; V: TRBV7-2; D: .; CDR3: CASSLDQGKGFKTDTQYF; DNA: TGTGCCAGCAGCTTAGACCAGGGGAAGGGGTTCAAAACAGATACGCAGTATTTT
size: .; J: TRBJ1-2; V: TRBV14; D: .; CDR3: CASSQFGGYTF; DNA: TGTGCCAGCAGCCAATTCGGTGGCTACACCTTC
size: .; J: TRBJ2-7; V: TRBV6-5; D: .; CDR3: CAGSGAFPYEQYF; DNA: TGTGCCGGCAGTGGGGCCTTCCCCTACGAGCAGTACTTC
size: .; J: TRBJ2-5; V: TRBV18; D: TRBD2; CDR3: CASSPYSGGYNEQYF; DNA: TGTGCCAGCTCACCGTATAGCGGGGGGTACAATGAGCAGTACTTC
size: many; J: TRBJ2-1; V: TRBV7-2; D: TRBD2; CDR3: CASSLDVAGLFF; DNA: TGTGCCAGCAGCTTAGATGTAGCGGGCCTGTTCTTC
size: .; J: TRBJ2-7; V: TRBV6-5; D: .; CDR3: CASSSLGQGYEQYF; DNA: TGTGCCAGCAGTTCACTCGGGCAGGGCTACGAGCAGTACTTC